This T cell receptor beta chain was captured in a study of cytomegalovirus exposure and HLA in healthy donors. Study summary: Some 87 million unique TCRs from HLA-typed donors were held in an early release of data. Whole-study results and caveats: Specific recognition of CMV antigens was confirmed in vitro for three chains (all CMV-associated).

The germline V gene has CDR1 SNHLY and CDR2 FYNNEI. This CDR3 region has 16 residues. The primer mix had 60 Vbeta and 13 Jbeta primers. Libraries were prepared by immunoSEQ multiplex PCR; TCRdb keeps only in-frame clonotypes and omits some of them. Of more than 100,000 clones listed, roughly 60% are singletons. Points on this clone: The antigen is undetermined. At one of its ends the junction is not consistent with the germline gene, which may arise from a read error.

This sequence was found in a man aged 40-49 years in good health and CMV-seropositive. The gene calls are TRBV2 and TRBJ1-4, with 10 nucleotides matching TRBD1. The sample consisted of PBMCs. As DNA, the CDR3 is TGTGCCAGCAGTCAAGCCTGGACAGGGGGTAATGAAAAACTGTTTTTT. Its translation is CASSQAWTGGNEKLFF.